The 7 T cell receptor beta chains below were found in one sample sequenced in a study of cytomegalovirus exposure and HLA in healthy donors. The PCR employed 60 Vbeta primers together with 13 Jbeta primers. Clones were read by immunoSEQ multiplex PCR, and TCRdb kept only the in-frame ones, dropping some. The repertoire includes about 130,000 clones, 75% to 90% of them detected once, and 5.5% to 7.5% sits in the top ten. Sequenced input: PBMCs. The receptors stem from a woman aged 40 to 50 in good health and CMV-seropositive.

This clone was recorded only once. This chain uses TRBV11-2 with TRBJ2-1, with TRBD2 identical over 14 bases. The ends lost 5 bases at V and 5 bases at J; junction bases unmatched: 5. This CDR3 is 16 amino acids long. From germline, CDR1 is SGHAT and CDR2 FQNNGV. CDR3 DNA sequence: TGTGCCAGCAGCACCGGGACTAGCGGGGGCAACAATGAGCAGTTCTTC. This gives the protein CASSTGTSGGNNEQFF.

The sample holds one count of this clone. The rearrangement uses TRBV10-3 and TRBJ1-1; D not resolved. Germline values: CDR1 ENHRY, CDR2 SYGVKD. Trimming removed 2 bases from V and 2 bases from J, with 6 bases in between. There are 13 residues in the CDR3. The CDR3, as DNA: TGTGCCATCAGTGAGGGGCTAAACACTGAAGCTTTCTTT. As protein: CAISEGLNTEAFF.

The chain has TRBV7-6 and TRBJ2-1, with TRBD2 matching over 9 bases. The CDR3 has 15 residues. CDR1 is SGHVS and CDR2 is FNYEAQ in the germline V gene. Unmatched junction bases numbered 3, after V lost 1 base and J lost 5 bases. CDR3 in amino acids: CASSLGASGNNEQFF. CDR3 in DNA: TGTGCCAGCAGCTTAGGGGCTAGCGGGAACAATGAGCAGTTCTTC. The variable domain in full, with the rest retrieved from reference TRBV7-6 and TRBJ2-1, is GAGVSQSPRYKVTKRGQDVALRCDPISGHVSLYWYRQALGQGPEFLTYFNYEAQQDKSGLPNDRFSAERPEGSISTLTIQRTEQRDSAMYRCASSLGASGNNEQFFGPGTRLTVL.

This chain links TRBV9 with TRBJ2-5, with TRBD1 matching over 8 bases. From germline, CDR1 is SGDLS and CDR2 YYNGEE. The CDR3 spans 15 residues. Unmatched junction bases numbered 8, after V lost 5 bases and J lost 2 bases. CDR3: CASSGDRGPQETQYF. CDR3 nucleotides: TGTGCCAGCAGTGGAGACAGGGGCCCACAAGAGACCCAGTACTTC.

The rearrangement links TRBV2 to TRBJ1-4; no reliable D call. V lost 1 base and J lost 6, with 6 bases in between. Germline V gene lookup returns CDR1 SNHLY and CDR2 FYNNEI. The CDR3 totals 13 residues. The chain's CDR3 is CASSEGTDEKLFF. The CDR3 DNA sequence: TGTGCCAGCAGTGAAGGTACAGATGAAAAACTGTTTTTT.

J is TRBJ2-7 and V is TRBV2, with D possibly TRBD1 on 5 matching bases. The CDR3 extends over 10 amino acids. Germline CDR1 SNHLY, CDR2 FYNNEI. The CDR3 loop is CLAGRGEQYF. CDR3 DNA: TGTTTGGCAGGGCGAGGCGAGCAGTACTTC.

The V call is TRBV6-1, the J call TRBJ1-6, with 8 bases that match TRBD1. This CDR3 has 15 amino acids. V dropped 4 bases and J dropped 6; count of bases not matched to a gene: 5. Germline CDR1 reads MNHNS; CDR2 reads SASEGT. The CDR3 bases are TGTGCCAGCAGTGTCCGGGACAGGAGTAATTCACCCCTCCACTTT. Translated, it gives CASSVRDRSNSPLHF.